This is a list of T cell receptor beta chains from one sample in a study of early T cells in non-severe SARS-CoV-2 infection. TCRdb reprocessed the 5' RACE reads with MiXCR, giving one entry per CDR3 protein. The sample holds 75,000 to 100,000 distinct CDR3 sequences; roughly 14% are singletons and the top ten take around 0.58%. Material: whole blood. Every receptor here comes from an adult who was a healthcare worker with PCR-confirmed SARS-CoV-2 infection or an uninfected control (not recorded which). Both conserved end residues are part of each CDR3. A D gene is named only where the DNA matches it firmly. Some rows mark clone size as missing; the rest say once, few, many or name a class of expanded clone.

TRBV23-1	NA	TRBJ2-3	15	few	TGCGCCAGCAGTCAAACTTACGGGGATGGAGATACGCAGTATTTT	CASSQTYGDGDTQYF
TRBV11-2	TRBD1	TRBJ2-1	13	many	TGTGCCAGCAGCCCTGACCTTCGAGGGGGCGGGTTCTTC	CASSPDLRGGGFF
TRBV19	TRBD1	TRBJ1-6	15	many	TGTGCCAGTAGCATCGGGGACAGGGATGGTTCACCCCTCCACTTT	CASSIGDRDGSPLHF
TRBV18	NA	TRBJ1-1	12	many	TGTGCCAGCTCACGAGTCGAAGGAGAAGCTTTCTTT	CASSRVEGEAFF
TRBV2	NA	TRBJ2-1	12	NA	TGTGCCAGCAGCCTCGACAGGAATGAGCAGTTCTTC	CASSLDRNEQFF
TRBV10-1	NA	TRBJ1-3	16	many	TGCGCCAGCAGTGAGTCGGAGCAGCTCTCTGGAAACACCATATATTTT	CASSESEQLSGNTIYF
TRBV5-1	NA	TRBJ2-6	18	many	TGCGCCAGCAGCCTACAGACAAACCCCGTCTCTGGGGCCAACGTCCTGACTTTC	CASSLQTNPVSGANVLTF
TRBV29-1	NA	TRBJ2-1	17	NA	TGCAGCGTTGAAGCGCCCCGGACTGAGGCCGCCTACAATGAGCAGTTCTTC	CSVEAPRTEAAYNEQFF
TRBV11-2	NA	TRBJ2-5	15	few	TGTGCCAGCAGCTCCCTGGGAGGCTTCCAAGAGACCCAGTACTTC	CASSSLGGFQETQYF
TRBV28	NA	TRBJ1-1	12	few	TGTGCCAGCAGTTTAGGGTTTGGTGAAGCTTTCTTT	CASSLGFGEAFF
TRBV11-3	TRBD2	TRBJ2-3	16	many	TGTGCCAGCAGCTCCGGACTAGCGGGGGACACAGATACGCAGTATTTT	CASSSGLAGDTDTQYF
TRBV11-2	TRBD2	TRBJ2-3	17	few	TGTGCCAGCAGCTTAGTCGGACTAGCGGCTAGCACAGATACGCAGTATTTT	CASSLVGLAASTDTQYF
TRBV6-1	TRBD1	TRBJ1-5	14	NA	TGTGCCAGCAGCCTGGGACAGGGGGGACAGCCCCAGCATTTT	CASSLGQGGQPQHF
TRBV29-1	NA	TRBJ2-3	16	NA	TGCAGCGTGTGGGGGGTGAGCAGGCATAGCACAGATACGCAGTATTTT	CSVWGVSRHSTDTQYF
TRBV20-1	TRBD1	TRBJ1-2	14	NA	TGCAGTGCTAGAGATCAAGCAGGGGGCTATGGCTACACCTTC	CSARDQAGGYGYTF
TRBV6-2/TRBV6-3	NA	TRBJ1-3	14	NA	TGTGCCACAACTAGACCGCTCTCTGGAAACACCATATATTTT	CATTRPLSGNTIYF
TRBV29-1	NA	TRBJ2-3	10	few	TGCAGCGTCGAAACCGGGGCCCAGTATTTT	CSVETGAQYF
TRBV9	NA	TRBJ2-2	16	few	TGTGCCAGCAGCGGAGTTGGTGCGGGGCCAGACGGGGAGCTGTTTTTT	CASSGVGAGPDGELFF
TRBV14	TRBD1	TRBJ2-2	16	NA	TGTGCCAGCAGCCAAATTGGACAGGGAAGCACCGGGGAGCTGTTTTTT	CASSQIGQGSTGELFF
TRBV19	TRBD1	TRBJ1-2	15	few	TGTGCCAGTAGCGCGGACAGGGTAGCTAACTATGGCTACACCTTC	CASSADRVANYGYTF
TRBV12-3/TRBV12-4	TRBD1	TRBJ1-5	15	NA	TGTGCCAGCAGGCCAGGGACAGGAAAGGGTCGGCCCCAGCATTTT	CASRPGTGKGRPQHF
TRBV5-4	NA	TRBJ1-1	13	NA	TGTGCCAGCAGCCCCCTCACGAGGTCTGAAGCTTTCTTT	CASSPLTRSEAFF
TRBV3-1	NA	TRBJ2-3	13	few	TGTGCCAGCAGCAGCATGGTTGTGGATACGCAGTATTTT	CASSSMVVDTQYF